This record concerns one T cell receptor beta chain sequence. The CDR3 is made up of 15 amino acids. In germline, CDR1 is MNHEY, CDR2 SMNVEV (reference sequence). With 3 bases clipped from V and 2 bases from J, the junction kept 3 bases outside the gene matches. This entry comes from a study of T cell changes during pregnancy in multiple sclerosis. The repertoire was sequenced with immunoSEQ multiplex PCR; TCRdb's copy has only in-frame clones and lacks some. This sample has 40,000 to 50,000 clones; roughly 90% occur once, and the top ten carry 0.65% to 0.9%. The starting material was CD4+ T cells from peripheral blood mononuclear cells, obtained before pregnancy. The origin of this receptor is a female donor with multiple sclerosis, enrolled in a pregnancy study. J is TRBJ2-3 and V is TRBV27; 9 positions match TRBD2. CDR3 sequence (DNA): TGTGCCAGCAGTTTCGGCGGGGGGGTCACAGATACGCAGTATTTT. Its translation: CASSFGGGVTDTQYF.